The 16 T cell receptor beta chains listed next were all sequenced from one sample in a study of T cell responses to AZD1222 COVID-19 vaccine. The data were produced by immunoSEQ multiplex PCR, yet TCRdb's version contains in-frame clones alone and is incomplete. There are 75,000 to 95,000 clones in the sample; approximately 88% occur only once, and roughly 10% lies in the top ten. Sequenced here: peripheral blood, sampled 28 days after the second dose of the MenACWY control vaccine. Receptors were obtained from an adult who received the MenACWY meningococcal vaccine as a control.

The rearrangement joins TRBV19 to TRBJ1-2; D is ambiguous. The CDR3 sequence is 14 residues long. Germline V gene lookup returns CDR1 LNHDA and CDR2 SQIVND (reference sequence). V shed 1 base and J shed 4 bases, with 10 bases lying between them. The CDR3 DNA is TGTGCCAGTAGTATAGGAGGGAGTGGCTATGGCTACACCTTC. Translation: CASSIGGSGYGYTF.

For the CDR3, the DNA is TGTGCCAGCAGCTATAGCGGGGGGGCGGGTACAGATACGCAGTATTTT. It codes for CASSYSGGAGTDTQYF. The rearrangement uses TRBV7-2 and TRBJ2-3, with TRBD2 matching over 11 bases. Germline CDR1 SGHTA, CDR2 FQGNSA. The CDR3 is made up of 16 amino acids. Unmatched junction bases numbered 6, after V lost 4 bases and J lost 3 bases.

The chain joins TRBV5-1 to TRBJ2-4; TRBD1 agrees at 9 bases. The CDR3 covers 14 residues. Germline V gene lookup returns CDR1 SGHRS and CDR2 YFSETQ. The junction had 4 bases not matched to a gene; V was cut back by 1 base and J by 8 bases. The CDR3 is CASSLTGGADIQYF. Written as DNA, the CDR3 is TGCGCCAGCAGCTTGACAGGGGGCGCGGACATTCAGTACTTC.

This clone was counted only a few times. The V gene is TRBV5-1, the J gene TRBJ1-5; D may be TRBD1 (5 bases). V was shortened by 1 base and J by 4 bases, with 12 bases between the two germline ends. CDR3 length equals 15 residues. CDR1 and CDR2 (germline): SGHRS, YFSETQ. CDR3 in DNA: TGCGCCAGCAGCTTGTATGGGGCGGGTAATCAGCCCCAGCATTTT. Encoded protein: CASSLYGAGNQPQHF.

This sequence joins TRBV11-2 and TRBJ2-3; maybe TRBD1 (6 bases). CDR3 length: 14 residues. Germline V gene data show CDR1 as SGHAT and CDR2 as FQNNGV. The V end was cut by 5 bases, the J end by 5 bases, with 14 bases between. The CDR3 DNA reads as TGTGCCAGCAGCCCTACAGGGCCCGAAGATACGCAGTATTTT. It encodes CASSPTGPEDTQYF.

The V call is TRBV4-3, the J call TRBJ2-2, with a tentative D call TRBD2 (6 bases). Between the trimmed V and J ends, which lost 4 bases and 6 bases, there was a span of 12 bases. Looked up from germline, CDR1 is LGHNA and CDR2 is YSLEER. The CDR3 has 14 residues. This CDR3 reads CASSLLLAAGELFF. The DNA of the CDR3 is TGCGCCAGCAGCCTCCTACTAGCTGCCGGGGAGCTGTTTTTT.

V is TRBV25-1 and J is TRBJ1-4; 11 nucleotides agree with TRBD1. V lost 4 bases to trimming and J lost 13 bases; unmatched junction nucleotides: 14. The CDR3 runs 16 residues. Germline-derived CDR1 and CDR2 are MGHDK and SYGVNS. In DNA form, the CDR3 reads TGTGCCAGCAGTGGTCTCGGCGGGACAGGGGGTCTGACACTGTTTTTT. Its translation is CASSGLGGTGGLTLFF.

The chain joins TRBV6-2 or TRBV6-3 to TRBJ2-7; tentative D call: TRBD1 (6 bases). The CDR3 is 14 residues long. CDR1 and CDR2 (germline): MNHEY, SVGEGT. Trimming shortened V by 0 bases and J by 0 bases, and 6 bases separated the two germline ends. CDR3 nucleotide sequence: TGTGCCAGCAGTTACTCGGACAGCTCCTACGAGCAGTACTTC. Its protein is CASSYSDSSYEQYF.

This chain uses TRBV10-3 with TRBJ1-1; 7 nucleotides align to TRBD1. V lost 5 bases, J lost 0 bases, and 9 bases stayed unmatched. The germline gives CDR1 ENHRY, CDR2 SYGVKD. The CDR3 length is 16 residues. This CDR3 is CAISKTGTDMNTEAFF. Written as DNA, the CDR3 is TGTGCCATCAGTAAAACCGGGACAGACATGAACACTGAAGCTTTCTTT.

This chain connects TRBV5-4 to TRBJ1-1; D is possibly TRBD1 (5 bases). Germline CDR1 SGHNT, CDR2 YYREEE (reference sequence). With 4 bases removed from V and 1 base from J, the gap between germline ends came to 11 bases. The CDR3 runs to 14 residues. The CDR3 region is CASSLRATNTEAFF. CDR3 nucleotide sequence: TGTGCCAGCAGCCTCAGGGCGACGAACACTGAAGCTTTCTTT.

In its sample, this clone was seen once. CDR3 region: CASTWTGSNQPQHF. CDR3 in DNA: TGTGCCAGCACATGGACAGGTAGCAATCAGCCCCAGCATTTT. The V call is TRBV6-5, the J call TRBJ1-5, with 7 bases aligning to TRBD1. V shed 7 bases and J 0 bases; nucleotides not matched to a gene: 3. Per the germline V gene, CDR1 is MNHEY and CDR2 is SVGAGI. This CDR3 is 14 amino acids long.

The V call is TRBV10-3, the J call TRBJ2-1, with D possibly being TRBD1 (5 bases). From germline, CDR1 is ENHRY and CDR2 SYGVKD. The CDR3 covers 14 residues. Trimming removed 0 bases at V and 6 bases at J, with 9 bases between. This chain's CDR3 is CAISESTQGNEQFF. CDR3 bases: TGTGCCATCAGTGAGTCGACTCAGGGCAATGAGCAGTTCTTC.

This clone appeared once. The identical CDR3 is also encoded by other nucleotide sequences in the sample. The chain combines TRBV6-5 with TRBJ1-1; 9 bases are shared with TRBD1. Per germline, CDR1 MNHEY and CDR2 SVGAGI. Trimming took 6 bases from V and 5 from J; bases not matched to a gene: 4. The CDR3 extends over 13 amino acids. CDR3 protein: CASSRGQGTEAFF. CDR3 coding DNA: TGTGCCAGCAGCCGGGGACAGGGAACTGAAGCTTTCTTT.

The chain links TRBV11-2 to TRBJ1-3; no clear D gene. Trimming took 3 bases from V and 2 from J, leaving 11 bases between them. CDR1 and CDR2 from the germline V gene are SGHAT and FQNNGV. CDR3 length: 15 amino acids. The CDR3: CASSFLGMAGNTIYF. Written as DNA, the CDR3 is TGTGCCAGCAGCTTTCTAGGAATGGCTGGAAACACCATATATTTT.

Concerning this clone: Mismatch with germline at one junction end may stem from a read error. The chain employs TRBV30 and TRBJ1-2; TRBD1 might be the D (5 bases). CDR1 is GTSNPN and CDR2 is SVGIG in the germline V gene (reference sequence). The CDR3 totals 12 residues. The CDR3 bases are TGTGCCTGGAGTGTACAATGGGGACCCTTGTACTTC. Translated: CAWSVQWGPLYF.

The rearrangement links TRBV30 to TRBJ2-2; tentative D call: TRBD2 (7 bases). Per germline, CDR1 GTSNPN and CDR2 SVGIG (reference sequence). Trimming removed 4 bases at V and 6 bases at J, with 18 bases between. The CDR3 consists of 15 residues. CDR3 protein: CAWTTVRGASGELFF. CDR3 bases: TGTGCCTGGACTACAGTCCGGGGGGCCTCCGGGGAGCTGTTTTTT.